The entry below gives a single T cell receptor beta chain sequence along with its context. Its antigen is not identified. From alopecia areata patients, lesional scalp punch biopsies and peripheral blood were collected. The data were obtained in a study of CD8+ T cells in alopecia areata. Study-level results: Sequence data from scalp samples additionally include resident alphabeta T cells of normal skin. Clonality in lesional scalp, especially alopecia totalis/universalis, exceeded that of normal scalp.

Extracted RNA was reverse transcribed into cDNA, the sequencing template. The repertoire was sequenced with immunoSEQ multiplex PCR; TCRdb's copy has only in-frame clones and lacks some. The top ten hold roughly half of the sample, which has roughly 64,000 clones, 44% seen once. The sequence was collected from a human donor with alopecia areata. Material for sequencing was NKG2D-low CD8+ T cells sorted from blood.

The CDR3 loop reads CASSETHAVNTEAFF. CDR3 nucleotides: TGTGCCAGCAGTGAAACTCATGCCGTGAACACTGAAGCTTTCTTT. The chain couples TRBV25-1 to TRBJ1-1; D uncertain. The length of the CDR3 is 15 residues. Trimming cost V 2 bases and J 0 bases, with 10 bases left between them. Germline lookup yields CDR1 MGHDK and CDR2 SYGVNS.